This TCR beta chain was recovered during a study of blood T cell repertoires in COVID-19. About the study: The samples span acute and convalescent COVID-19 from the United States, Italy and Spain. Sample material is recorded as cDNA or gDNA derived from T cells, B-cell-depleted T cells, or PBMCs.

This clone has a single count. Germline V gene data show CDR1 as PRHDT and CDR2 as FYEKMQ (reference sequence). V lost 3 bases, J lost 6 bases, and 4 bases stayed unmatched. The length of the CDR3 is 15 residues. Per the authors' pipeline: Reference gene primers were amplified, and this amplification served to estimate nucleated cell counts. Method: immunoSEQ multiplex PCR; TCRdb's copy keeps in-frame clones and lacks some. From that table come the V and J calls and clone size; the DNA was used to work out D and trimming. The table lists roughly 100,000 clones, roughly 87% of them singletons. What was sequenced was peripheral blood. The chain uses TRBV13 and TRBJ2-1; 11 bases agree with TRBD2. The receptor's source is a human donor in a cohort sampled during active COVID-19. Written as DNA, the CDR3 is TGTGCCAGCAGCTTGGATAGCGGGGGGGCCAATGAGCAGTTCTTC. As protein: CASSLDSGGANEQFF.